This T cell receptor beta chain derives from a study of shared clonotypes between healthy human individuals. This clone came up once. The antigen remains undetermined. Findings of the study overall: Sharing across four donors was highest in naive CD4 (around 5%) and lowest in memory CD8 (0.4%). Clonotype sharing among donors likely depends on sequencing depth.

Deep was the level used in running the assay. On sorted subsets, replicate PCRs used about 200 ng DNA, or 27,000 or so T cell genomes. The repertoire was sequenced with immunoSEQ multiplex PCR; TCRdb's copy has only in-frame clones and lacks some. The sample lists approximately 1.9 million clones; about 93% were seen once. Naive CD8 cells comprised CD45RO-negative, CCR7-positively selected cells, excluding terminally differentiated effector memory CD45RA+ cells. This CDR3 contains 15 residues. Germline CDR1 is SEHNR and CDR2 is FQNEAQ (reference sequence). Deletions cut 4 bases from V and 4 bases from J, with 17 bases between.

This sequence originates from a man aged 18 to 35 in good health. Some clones in this sample may be carry-over from other donors' samples. The chain combines TRBV7-9 with TRBJ2-7; no clear D gene. Source material: naive CD8+ T cells from PBMCs. CDR3 nucleotide sequence: TGTGCCAGCAGCTCCCCGACTCGGAACAGTTACGAGCAGTACTTC. Protein product: CASSSPTRNSYEQYF.